This T cell receptor beta chain was captured in a study of blood T cell repertoires in COVID-19. The overall study: From T cells, B-cell-depleted T cells, or PBMCs came the material, which was cDNA or gDNA.

The CDR3 sequence is 16 residues long. The ends lost 3 bases at V and 5 bases at J; junction bases unmatched: 10. The germline gives CDR1 SGDLS, CDR2 YYNGEE. Enrollees, about 18 to 100 years old, lived in about two dozen US areas. Assignments of participants to cohorts depended upon their own reported clinical history. In the original processing: Reference gene primer amplification gave nucleated cell count estimates. Using immunoSEQ multiplex PCR, the repertoire was profiled, and TCRdb retains in-frame clones only, with some absent. V, J and clone size reflect that table, while D and trimming were determined from the DNA. The table has under 350,000 clones, just over 85% seen once.

The TCR comes from a man aged 30-40 years who had recovered from COVID-19. The sequencing sample was made of PBMCs or T cells enriched from blood (not recorded which). The chain combines TRBV9 with TRBJ2-5; 10 nucleotides align to TRBD2. For the CDR3, the DNA is TGTGCCAGCAGCGCCGGTCAGCGGGGGGGACAGGAGACCCAGTACTTC. As protein: CASSAGQRGGQETQYF.